The T cell receptor (beta chain) described here comes from a study of T cells in Graves' hyperthyroidism and ophthalmopathy (dated by TCRdb to the late 2010s). Context from the whole study: Peripheral blood was collected at initial diagnosis, before any treatment. A discovery cohort of roughly 96 patients, about 44 with Graves' ophthalmopathy and approximately 57 with stable Graves' hyperthyroidism, was used to find distinguishing TCR V-J signatures. Prospective prediction of ophthalmopathy was tested in an independent validation cohort of approximately 19 hyperthyroidism patients and around 16 patients who later progressed to ophthalmopathy. The 85 to 100 discovery patients were divided at random into training and test sets in a 7:3 ratio. Thyroid tissue and blood T-cell repertoires from several Graves' hyperthyroidism patients were also compared in the study. Once sampling was done, hyperthyroidism patients were given methimazole at a starting dose of 30 mg daily, whereas ophthalmopathy patients were given high-dose intravenous methylprednisolone. The paper reports TCR Vbeta CDR3 sequencing of over 130 peripheral blood samples: over 40 ophthalmopathy, under 85 hyperthyroidism and roughly 17 progressor patients.

General study outcomes and caveats: Most expanded thyroid clonotypes (frequency above 0.001) were also detected in blood, suggesting blood repertoires may reflect thyroid immune responses. No statistical method was used to set the sample size in advance, and investigators knew the group allocation. A model built on a 13 V-J signature distinguished ophthalmopathy from stable hyperthyroidism, reaching about 88% sensitivity and around 81% specificity in cross-validation and 80%/75% in testing. During validation, the model predicted progression to ophthalmopathy a median of roughly six months ahead of onset, with almost 71% sensitivity and 72% to 80% specificity.

Stable Graves' hyperthyroidism was defined as the absence of progression to ophthalmopathy over 18 months of follow-up. Hyperthyroidism patients were newly diagnosed, had a disease duration of under 2 months, and were aged 18 to 65 years. Patients with uncontrolled infections, other autoimmune diseases, pregnancy or lactation were excluded. Clinical symptoms, serum thyroxine and TRAb, thyroid ultrasound, and orbital computed tomography formed the basis for the diagnoses. PBMCs were isolated from 7.5 to 10 ml of fresh peripheral blood by Ficoll-Paque density gradient centrifugation. Total RNA was extracted using Trizol reagent, and RNA quality was assessed on an Agilent 2100 Bioanalyzer. CDR1 SNHLY and CDR2 FYNNEI were looked up in the germline V gene. The CDR3, from cysteine to phenylalanine, totals 14 residues. This entry keeps only the CDR3 DNA: 42 bases, framed from base 1. At the junction V is shortened by 11 bases and J by 4 bases; bases outside the gene matches: 12.

TCR beta CDR3 regions were amplified from RNA transcripts. For the first round of RT-PCR on the TCR CDR3, the HTBI primer set was used together with the Qiagen OneStep RT-PCR kit. Libraries were constructed in a second round of multiplex PCR, after which size selection and purification were performed. Paired-end sequencing of the libraries was performed with 100 bp reads on an Illumina HiSeq2000. Per the authors' processing: Raw data were processed with SOAPnuke, discarding reads with adapters, uncalled bases, mean Phred below 15, or no exact constant-primer or identifier match. High-quality paired reads were merged with COPE v1.2.5, and unique nucleotide sequences were defined as clonotypes. MiTCR v1.1 was used to align clonotypes to the IMGT TRBV, TRBD and TRBJ reference segments. The analysis included only V-J combinations with a frequency above 0.0001, which together covered roughly 99% of the repertoires. The TCS score was defined as the ratio of F50 (clonal expansion) to E x V (chaos), calculated using BLOSUM62-based TCRdist between CDR3 peptides within each V-J. Welch's t-statistics and random forest reduced around 520 V-J features to around 14, which were used in a naive Bayes classifier (R e1071). The public reads were run again by TCRdb, first through fastp at Q25 and then through MiXCR, and only productive beta chains were kept. Rows with one shared CDR3 protein collapse into an entry with the most common genes and DNA. Here the V and J calls rest on TCRdb's processing, not on the authors' analysis. The sample table holds about 480,000 distinct CDR3 sequences, of which around an eighth were seen once. Less than 20% of the sample lies in the top ten.

This clonotype was counted ten times or more. It lacks a known antigen. No base-level quality is on record; no much larger clone is a single base apart. This TCR was sampled from a woman under 30 with Graves' hyperthyroidism. Input material: blood. The chain was built from TRBV2 and TRBJ2-3; TRBD2 fits 7 bases in the junction. The DNA sequence follows: TGTGCCGTCCATCGGCTAGCGGACCCAGATACGCAGTATTTT. It translates to CAVHRLADPDTQYF.